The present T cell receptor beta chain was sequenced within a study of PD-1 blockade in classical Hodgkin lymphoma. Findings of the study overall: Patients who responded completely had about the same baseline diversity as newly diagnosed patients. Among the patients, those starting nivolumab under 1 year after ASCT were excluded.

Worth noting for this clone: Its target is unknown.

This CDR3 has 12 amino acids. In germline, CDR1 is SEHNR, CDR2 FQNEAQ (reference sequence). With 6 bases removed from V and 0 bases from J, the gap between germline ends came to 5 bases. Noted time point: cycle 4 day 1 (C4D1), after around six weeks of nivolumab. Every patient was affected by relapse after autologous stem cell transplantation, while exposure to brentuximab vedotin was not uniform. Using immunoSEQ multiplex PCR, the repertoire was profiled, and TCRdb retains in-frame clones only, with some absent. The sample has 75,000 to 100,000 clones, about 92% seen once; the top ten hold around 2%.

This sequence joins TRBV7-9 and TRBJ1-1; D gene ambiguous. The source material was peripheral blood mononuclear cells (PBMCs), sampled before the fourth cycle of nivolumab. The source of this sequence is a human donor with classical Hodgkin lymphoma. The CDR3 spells CASRGMNTEAFF. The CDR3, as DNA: TGTGCCAGCAGGGGCATGAACACTGAAGCTTTCTTT.